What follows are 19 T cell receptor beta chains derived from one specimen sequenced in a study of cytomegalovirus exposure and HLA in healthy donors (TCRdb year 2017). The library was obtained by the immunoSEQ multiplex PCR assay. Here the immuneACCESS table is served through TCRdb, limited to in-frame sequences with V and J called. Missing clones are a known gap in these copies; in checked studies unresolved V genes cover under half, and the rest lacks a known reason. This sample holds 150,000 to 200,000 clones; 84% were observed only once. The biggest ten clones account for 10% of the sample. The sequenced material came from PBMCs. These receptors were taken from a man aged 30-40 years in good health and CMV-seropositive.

The CDR3: CASSLGQVNEQYF. DNA of the CDR3: TGCGCCAGCAGCTTGGGACAGGTGAACGAGCAGTACTTC. The rearrangement uses TRBV5-1 and TRBJ2-7; possibly TRBD1 for D (6 bases). The CDR3 is 13 residues long. Germline CDR1 is SGHRS and CDR2 is YFSETQ. Trimming took off 0 bases at V and 5 bases at J, with 9 bases between the two ends.

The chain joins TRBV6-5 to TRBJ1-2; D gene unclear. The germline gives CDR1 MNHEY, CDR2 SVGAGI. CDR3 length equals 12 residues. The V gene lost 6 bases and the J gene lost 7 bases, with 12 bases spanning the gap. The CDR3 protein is CASRRPEAGYTF. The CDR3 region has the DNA TGTGCCAGCAGGAGACCGGAGGCTGGCTACACCTTC.

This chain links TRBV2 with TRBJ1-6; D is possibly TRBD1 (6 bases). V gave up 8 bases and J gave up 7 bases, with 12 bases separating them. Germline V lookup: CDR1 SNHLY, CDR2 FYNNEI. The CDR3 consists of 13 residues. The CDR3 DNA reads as TGTGCCAGCCAACCCGGACAGAATTCACCCCTCCACTTT. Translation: CASQPGQNSPLHF.

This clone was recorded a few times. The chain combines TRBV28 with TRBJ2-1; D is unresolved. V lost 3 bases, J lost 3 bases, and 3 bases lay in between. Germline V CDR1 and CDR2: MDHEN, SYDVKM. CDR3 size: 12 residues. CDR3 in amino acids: CASSLSYNEQFF. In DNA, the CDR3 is TGTGCCAGCAGTTTGAGCTACAATGAGCAGTTCTTC.

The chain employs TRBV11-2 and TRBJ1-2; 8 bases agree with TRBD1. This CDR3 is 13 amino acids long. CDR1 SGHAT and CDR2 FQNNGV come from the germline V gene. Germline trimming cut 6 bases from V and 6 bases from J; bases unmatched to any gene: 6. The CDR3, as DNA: TGTGCCAGCAGACGCACAGGGGGGGATGGCTACACCTTC. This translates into CASRRTGGDGYTF. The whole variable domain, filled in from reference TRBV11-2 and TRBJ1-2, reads EAGVAQSPRYKIIEKRQSVAFWCNPISGHATLYWYQQILGQGPKLLIQFQNNGVVDDSQLPKDRFSAERLKGVDSTLKIQPAKLEDSAVYLCASRRTGGDGYTFGSGTRLTVV.

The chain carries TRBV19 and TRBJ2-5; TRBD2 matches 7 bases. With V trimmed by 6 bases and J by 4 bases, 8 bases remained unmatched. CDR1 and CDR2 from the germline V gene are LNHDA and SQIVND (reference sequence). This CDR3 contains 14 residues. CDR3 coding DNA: TGTGCCAGTAGCCACGGAGGACTAGTAGAGACCCAGTACTTC. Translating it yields CASSHGGLVETQYF.

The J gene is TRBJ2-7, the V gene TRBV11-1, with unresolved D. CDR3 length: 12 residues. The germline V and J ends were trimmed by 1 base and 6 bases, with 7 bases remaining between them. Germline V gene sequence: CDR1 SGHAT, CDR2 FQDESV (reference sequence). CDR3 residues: CASSLGVTEQYF. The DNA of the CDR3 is TGTGCCAGCAGCTTAGGCGTAACCGAGCAGTACTTC.

The DNA for the CDR3 is TGTGCCAGCAGTCCTCGACAGGAGCACGGGGAGCTGTTTTTT. Encoded protein: CASSPRQEHGELFF. The genes are TRBV28 and TRBJ2-2; the D gene is possibly TRBD1 (6 bases). CDR1 and CDR2 (germline): MDHEN, SYDVKM. V lost 5 bases and J 7 bases, leaving 14 bases between the germline ends. The CDR3 is 14 residues long.

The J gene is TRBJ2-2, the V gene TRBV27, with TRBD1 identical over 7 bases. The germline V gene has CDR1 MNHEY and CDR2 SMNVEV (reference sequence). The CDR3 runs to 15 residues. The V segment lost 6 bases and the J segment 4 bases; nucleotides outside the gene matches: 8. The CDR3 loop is CASRLIYRGTGELFF. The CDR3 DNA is TGTGCCAGCAGGCTAATTTACAGGGGCACCGGGGAGCTGTTTTTT.

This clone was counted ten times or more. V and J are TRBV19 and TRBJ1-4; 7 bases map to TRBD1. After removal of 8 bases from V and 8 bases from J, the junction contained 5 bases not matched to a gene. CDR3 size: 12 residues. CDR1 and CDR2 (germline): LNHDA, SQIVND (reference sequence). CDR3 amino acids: CASGQVGEKLFF. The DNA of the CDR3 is TGTGCCAGTGGACAGGTGGGGGAAAAACTGTTTTTT.

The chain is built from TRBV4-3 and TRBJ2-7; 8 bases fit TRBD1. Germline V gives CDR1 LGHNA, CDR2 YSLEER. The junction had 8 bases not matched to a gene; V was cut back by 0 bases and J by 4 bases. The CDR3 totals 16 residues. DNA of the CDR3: TGCGCCAGCAGCCAAGATTCCCAGGGGGCCGGGTACGAGCAGTACTTC. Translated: CASSQDSQGAGYEQYF.

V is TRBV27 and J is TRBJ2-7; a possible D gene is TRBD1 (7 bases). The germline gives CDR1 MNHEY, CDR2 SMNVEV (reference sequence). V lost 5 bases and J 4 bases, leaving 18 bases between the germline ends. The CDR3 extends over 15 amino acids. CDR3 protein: CASSQMGGQIYEQYF. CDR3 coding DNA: TGTGCCAGCAGTCAAATGGGGGGACAGATATACGAGCAGTACTTC.

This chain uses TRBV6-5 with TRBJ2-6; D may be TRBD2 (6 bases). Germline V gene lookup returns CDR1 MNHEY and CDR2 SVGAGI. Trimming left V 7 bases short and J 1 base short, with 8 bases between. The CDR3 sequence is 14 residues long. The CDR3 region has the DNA TGTGCCAGCACTCGGGGGTCTGGGGCCAACGTCCTGACTTTC. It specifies CASTRGSGANVLTF.

The CDR3, as DNA: TGTGCCAGCAGTGGCCGGCCTAGCGGGGGGTTCACCCAATACAATGAGCAGTTCTTC. It is translated as CASSGRPSGGFTQYNEQFF. The chain links TRBV28 to TRBJ2-1; 11 positions agree with TRBD2. From germline, CDR1 is MDHEN and CDR2 SYDVKM. The CDR3 is 19 residues long. The trim removed 5 bases at V and 4 bases at J, leaving 16 bases unmatched. Based on the CDR3 plus reference TRBV28 and TRBJ2-1, the full variable domain is DVKVTQSSRYLVKRTGEKVFLECVQDMDHENMFWYRQDPGLGLRLIYFSYDVKMKEKGDIPEGYSVSREKKERFSLILESASTNQTSMYLCASSGRPSGGFTQYNEQFFGPGTRLTVL.

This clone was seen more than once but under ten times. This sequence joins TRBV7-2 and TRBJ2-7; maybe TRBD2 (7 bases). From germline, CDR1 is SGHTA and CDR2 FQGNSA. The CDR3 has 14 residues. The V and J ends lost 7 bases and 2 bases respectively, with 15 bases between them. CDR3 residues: CASIPGRGPYEQYF. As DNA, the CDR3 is TGTGCCAGCATCCCGGGGCGGGGGCCCTACGAGCAGTACTTC.

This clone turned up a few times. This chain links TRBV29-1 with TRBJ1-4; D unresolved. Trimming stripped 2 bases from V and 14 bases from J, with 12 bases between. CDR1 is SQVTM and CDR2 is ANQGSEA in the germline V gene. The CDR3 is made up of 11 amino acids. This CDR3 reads CSVESGIGLFF. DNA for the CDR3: TGCAGCGTTGAATCCGGGATAGGGCTGTTTTTT. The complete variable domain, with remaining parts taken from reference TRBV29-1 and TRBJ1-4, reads SAVISQKPSRDICQRGTSLTIQCQVDSQVTMMFWYRQQPGQSLTLIATANQGSEATYESGFVIDKFPISRPNLTFSTLTVSNMSPEDSSIYLCSVESGIGLFFGSGTQLSVL.

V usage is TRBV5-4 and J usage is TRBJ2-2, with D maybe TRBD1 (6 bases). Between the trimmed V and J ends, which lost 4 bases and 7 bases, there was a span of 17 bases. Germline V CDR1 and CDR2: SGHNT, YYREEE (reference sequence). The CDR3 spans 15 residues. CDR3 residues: CASSLGLAQGGELFF. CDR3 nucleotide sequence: TGTGCCAGCAGCCTGGGTCTAGCACAGGGCGGGGAGCTGTTTTTT.

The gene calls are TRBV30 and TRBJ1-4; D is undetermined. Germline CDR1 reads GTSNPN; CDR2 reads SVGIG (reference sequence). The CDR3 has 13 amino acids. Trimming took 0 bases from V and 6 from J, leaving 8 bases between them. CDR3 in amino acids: CAWSVVAYEKLFF. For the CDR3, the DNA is TGTGCCTGGAGTGTAGTGGCCTATGAAAAACTGTTTTTT.

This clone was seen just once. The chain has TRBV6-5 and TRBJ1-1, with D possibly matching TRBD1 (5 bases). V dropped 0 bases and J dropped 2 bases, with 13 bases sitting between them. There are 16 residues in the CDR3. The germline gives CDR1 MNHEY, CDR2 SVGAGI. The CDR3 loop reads CASSYSGLGGNTEAFF. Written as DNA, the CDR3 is TGTGCCAGCAGTTACTCGGGATTGGGGGGAAACACTGAAGCTTTCTTT.